This T cell receptor beta chain emerged from a study of somatic mutations in cytotoxic T cells in rheumatoid arthritis. At the level of the study: It was right after diagnosis, before any treatment, that patient blood (more than 26 ml EDTA) was drawn. A subset of V beta antibody-stained T-cell populations was isolated by flow sorting, reaching nearly 100% purity, and this subset included V beta1+ cells that went on to TCRB sequencing.

CDR1 MGHRA and CDR2 YSYEKL come from the germline V gene. CDR3 length: 16 amino acids. The V segment lost 2 bases and the J segment 4 bases; nucleotides outside the gene matches: 6. This clone was counted only a few times. Per the authors' pipeline: The authors compared patient CD8+ clones larger than 1% against published virus-specific TCRB sequences. Only a few of these clones matched. Clones were read by immunoSEQ multiplex PCR, and TCRdb kept only the in-frame ones, dropping some. V and J calls and clone size are as listed in that table; D and trimming were resolved from the DNA. This sample has roughly 4,200 clones, with over 60% found just once.

Input material: CD8+ T cells sorted from blood. This TCR was sampled from an adult with rheumatoid arthritis. V is TRBV4-1 and J is TRBJ2-2; 8 bases line up with TRBD1. CDR3 sequence reads: CASSQQGQGSTGELFF. The CDR3, as DNA: TGCGCCAGCAGCCAACAAGGACAGGGCAGCACCGGGGAGCTGTTTTTT.